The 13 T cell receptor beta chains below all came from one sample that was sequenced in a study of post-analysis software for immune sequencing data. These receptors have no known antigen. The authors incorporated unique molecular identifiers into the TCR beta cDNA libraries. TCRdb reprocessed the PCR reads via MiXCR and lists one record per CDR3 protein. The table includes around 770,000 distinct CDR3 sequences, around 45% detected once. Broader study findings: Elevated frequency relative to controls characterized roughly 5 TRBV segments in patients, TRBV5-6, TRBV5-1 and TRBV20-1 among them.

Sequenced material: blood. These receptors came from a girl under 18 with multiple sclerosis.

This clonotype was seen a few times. This CDR3 is CAISEGGTSGYEQYF. The CDR3 bases are TGTGCCATCAGTGAAGGGGGAACTAGCGGTTACGAGCAGTACTTC. The rearrangement links TRBV10-3 to TRBJ2-7; the match to TRBD2 covers 8 bases. Germline V lookup: CDR1 ENHRY, CDR2 SYGVKD. J was trimmed by 4 bases and V by 3 bases; bases with no gene match: 8. This CDR3 is built from 15 residues.

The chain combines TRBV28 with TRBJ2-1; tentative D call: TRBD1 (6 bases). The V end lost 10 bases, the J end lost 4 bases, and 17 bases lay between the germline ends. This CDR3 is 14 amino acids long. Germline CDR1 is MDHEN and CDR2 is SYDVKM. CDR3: CANIGGVGYNEQFF. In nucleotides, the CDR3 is TGTGCCAATATAGGGGGAGTGGGATACAATGAGCAGTTCTTC.

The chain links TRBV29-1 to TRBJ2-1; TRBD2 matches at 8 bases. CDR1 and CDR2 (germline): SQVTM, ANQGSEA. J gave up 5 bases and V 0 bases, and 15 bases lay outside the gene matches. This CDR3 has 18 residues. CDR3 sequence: CSVEDPLGGGRIDNEQFF. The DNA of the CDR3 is TGCAGCGTTGAAGATCCGCTGGGAGGCGGGAGGATCGACAATGAGCAGTTCTTC.

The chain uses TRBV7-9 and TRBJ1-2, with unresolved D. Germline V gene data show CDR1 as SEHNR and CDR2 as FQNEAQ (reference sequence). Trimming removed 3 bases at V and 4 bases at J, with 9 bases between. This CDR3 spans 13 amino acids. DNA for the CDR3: TGTGCCAGCAGCTTTTCGACTTCCTATGGCTACACCTTC. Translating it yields CASSFSTSYGYTF.

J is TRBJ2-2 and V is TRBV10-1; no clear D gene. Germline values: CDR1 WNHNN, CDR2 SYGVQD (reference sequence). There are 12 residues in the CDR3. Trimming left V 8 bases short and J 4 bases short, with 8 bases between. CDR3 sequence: CASAGPTGELFF. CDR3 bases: TGCGCCAGCGCTGGGCCCACCGGGGAGCTGTTTTTT.

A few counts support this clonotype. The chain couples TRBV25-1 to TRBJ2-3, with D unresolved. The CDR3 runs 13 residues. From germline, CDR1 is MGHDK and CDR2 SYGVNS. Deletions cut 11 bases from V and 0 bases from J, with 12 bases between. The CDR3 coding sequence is TGTGCCGGCCGGCAGACTAGCACAGATACGCAGTATTTT. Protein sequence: CAGRQTSTDTQYF. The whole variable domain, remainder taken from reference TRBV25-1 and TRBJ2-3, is EADIYQTPRYLVIGTGKKITLECSQTMGHDKMYWYQQDPGMELHLIHYSYGVNSTEKGDLSSESTVSRIRTEHFPLTLESARPSHTSQYLCAGRQTSTDTQYFGPGTRLTVL.

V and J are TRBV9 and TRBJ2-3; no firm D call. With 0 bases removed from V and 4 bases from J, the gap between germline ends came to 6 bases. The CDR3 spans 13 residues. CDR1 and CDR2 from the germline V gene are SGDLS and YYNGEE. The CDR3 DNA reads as TGTGCCAGCAGCGTAGAATCTTCAGATACGCAGTATTTT. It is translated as CASSVESSDTQYF.

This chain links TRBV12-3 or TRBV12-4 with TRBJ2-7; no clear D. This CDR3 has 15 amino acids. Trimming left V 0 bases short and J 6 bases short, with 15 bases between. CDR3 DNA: TGTGCCAGCAGTTTAGCGACGGCGCCCCCCGGCGAGCAGTACTTC. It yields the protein CASSLATAPPGEQYF.

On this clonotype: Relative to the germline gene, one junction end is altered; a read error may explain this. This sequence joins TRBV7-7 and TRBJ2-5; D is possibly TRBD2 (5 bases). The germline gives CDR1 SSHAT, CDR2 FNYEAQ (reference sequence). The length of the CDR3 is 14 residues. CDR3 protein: CASSLAEGVETQYF. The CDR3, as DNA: TGTGCTAGCAGCTTAGCAGAGGGAGTGGAGACCCAGTACTTC.

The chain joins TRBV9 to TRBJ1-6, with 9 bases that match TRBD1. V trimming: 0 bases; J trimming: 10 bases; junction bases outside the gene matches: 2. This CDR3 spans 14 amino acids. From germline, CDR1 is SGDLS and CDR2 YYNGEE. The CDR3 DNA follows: TGTGCCAGCAGCGTAGCGGACAGGGGATCACCCCTCCACTTT. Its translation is CASSVADRGSPLHF.

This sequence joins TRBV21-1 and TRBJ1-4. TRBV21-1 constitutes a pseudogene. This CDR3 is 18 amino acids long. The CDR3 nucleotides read TGTGCCAGCAGCAAAGGGTGGGTGGAACAGAAGTCTAATGAAAAACTGTTTTTT. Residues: CASSKGWVEQKSNEKLFF.

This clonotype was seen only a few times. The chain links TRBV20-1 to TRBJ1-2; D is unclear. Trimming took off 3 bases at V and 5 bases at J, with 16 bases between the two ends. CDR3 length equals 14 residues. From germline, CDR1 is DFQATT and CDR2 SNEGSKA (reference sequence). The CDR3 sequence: CSASPPTDSYGYTF. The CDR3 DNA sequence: TGCAGTGCTAGCCCTCCCACAGACTCTTATGGCTACACCTTC.

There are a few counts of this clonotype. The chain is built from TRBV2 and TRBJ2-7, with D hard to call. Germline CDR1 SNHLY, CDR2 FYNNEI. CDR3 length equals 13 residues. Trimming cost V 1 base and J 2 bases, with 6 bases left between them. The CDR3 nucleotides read TGTGCCAGCAGTGAAGGGCAGACCTACGAGCAGTACTTC. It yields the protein CASSEGQTYEQYF.